The clone carrying this TCR beta chain was seen more than once but under ten times. Germline V CDR1 and CDR2: SEHNR, FQNEAQ (reference sequence). V was clipped by 4 bases and J by 0 bases, with 14 bases between them. CDR3 length: 16 residues. This record comes from a study of T-cell reconstitution after alpha-beta-depleted transplantation in children. Unique molecular identifiers tagged the TCRbeta library. One entry per CDR3 protein results from TCRdb running MiXCR on the PCR reads. The data contain over 150,000 distinct CDR3 sequences, over 5.5% of them singletons. This specimen was PBMCs from the stem cell graft donor, taken from the stem cell graft. This receptor was taken from a human donor who donated a stem cell graft to a child with Wiskott-Aldrich syndrome. The chain combines TRBV7-9 with TRBJ2-3; perhaps TRBD1 as D (6 bases). CDR3 nucleotide sequence: TGTGCCAGCAGCTCCACGGACAGAAAGAGCACAGATACGCAGTATTTT. Translated, it gives CASSSTDRKSTDTQYF.